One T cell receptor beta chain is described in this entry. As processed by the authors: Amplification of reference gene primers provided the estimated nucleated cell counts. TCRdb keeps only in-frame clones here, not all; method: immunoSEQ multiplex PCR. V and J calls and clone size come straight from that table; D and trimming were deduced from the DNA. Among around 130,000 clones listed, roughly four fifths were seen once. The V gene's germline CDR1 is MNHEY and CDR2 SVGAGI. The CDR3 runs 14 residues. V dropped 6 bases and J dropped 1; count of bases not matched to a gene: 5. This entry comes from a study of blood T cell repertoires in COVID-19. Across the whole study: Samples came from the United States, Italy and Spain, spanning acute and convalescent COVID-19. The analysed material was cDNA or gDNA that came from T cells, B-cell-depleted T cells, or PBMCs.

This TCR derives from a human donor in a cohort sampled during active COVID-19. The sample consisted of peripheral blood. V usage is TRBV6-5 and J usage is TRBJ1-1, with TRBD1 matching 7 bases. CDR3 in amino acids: CASRSGTENTEAFF. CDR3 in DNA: TGTGCCAGCAGATCCGGGACAGAGAACACTGAAGCTTTCTTT.